The rows below give T cell receptor beta chains drawn from one sample of a study of blood T cells in healthy people across ages. TCRdb passed the 5' RACE reads through MiXCR, listing each CDR3 protein once. The sample lists around 620,000 distinct CDR3 sequences; approximately 25% were seen once. The sequencing sample was made of blood. The receptors originated from a woman between 65 and 79 years old in good health. Each CDR3 is given with its conserved first and last residue. D genes are given only for firm matches. Clone size is given for some rows only: seen once, a few or many times, or a class if the clone is expanded.

>TRBJ1-1|TRBV27|TRBD1|many
CASNRDRAGTEAFF
TGTGCCAGCAACCGGGACAGGGCAGGCACTGAAGCTTTCTTT
>TRBJ2-7|TRBV7-2|-|few
CASSADRLKYF
TGTGCCAGCAGCGCGGACAGACTGAAGTACTTC
>TRBJ1-2|TRBV6-1|-|few
CASSVVGEYGYTF
TGTGCCAGCAGTGTAGTGGGGGAGTATGGCTACACTTTC
>TRBJ2-5|TRBV7-2|TRBD1|few
CASSLGRIRGETQYF
TGTGCCAGCAGCTTAGGTCGGATCAGGGGGGAGACCCAGTACTTC
>TRBJ1-6|TRBV27|TRBD1|once
CASSLLGTGMVRSPLHF
TGTGCCAGCAGTCTCCTCGGGACAGGGATGGTAAGGTCACCCCTCCACTTT
>TRBJ2-3|TRBV14|-|few
CASSQGRRTQYF
TGTGCCAGCAGCCAAGGACGGCGAACGCAGTATTTT
>TRBJ2-2|TRBV9|TRBD1|-
CASSAKGAEIGELLF
TGTGCCAGCAGCGCTAAGGGGGCCGAGATCGGGGAGCTGCTTTTT
>TRBJ1-2|TRBV19|-|-
CASSSAPLRGYTF
TGTGCCAGTAGTAGTGCCCCCCTTCGTGGCTACACCTTC
>TRBJ1-4|TRBV20-1|-|-
CSARVQAKNEKLFF
TGCAGTGCTAGAGTACAGGCCAAAAATGAAAAACTGTTTTTT
>TRBJ2-7|TRBV20-1|TRBD2|-
CSALAGESSWGQYF
TGCAGTGCCCTAGCGGGGGAGTCGAGCTGGGGGCAGTACTTC
>TRBJ2-5|TRBV20-1|TRBD2|-
CSARDYQRGYQETQYF
TGCAGTGCTAGAGATTACCAGCGGGGGTACCAAGAGACCCAGTACTTC
>TRBJ1-1|TRBV20-1|-|few
CSALSPGMGTEAFF
TGCAGTGCTCTTAGCCCAGGGATGGGGACTGAAGCTTTCTTT
>TRBJ1-2|TRBV10-3|-|-
CATRNSGVYGYTF
TGTGCCACCAGGAATTCAGGGGTCTATGGCTACACCTTC
>TRBJ1-2|TRBV4-1|-|-
CASSQEGGNRVYGYTF
TGCGCCAGCAGCCAAGAAGGGGGGAATCGTGTCTATGGCTACACCTTC
>TRBJ2-6|TRBV29-1|-|-
CSVNQGAGANVLTF
TGCAGCGTTAACCAGGGTGCCGGGGCCAACGTCCTGACTTTC
>TRBJ2-3|TRBV12-3/TRBV12-4|-|-
CASSLYRDPDTQYF
TGTGCCAGCAGTTTATACAGAGACCCAGATACGCAGTATTTT
>TRBJ1-4|TRBV4-3|-|few
CASSQGGAGEEKLFF
TGCGCCAGCAGCCAAGGGGGGGCAGGGGAGGAAAAACTGTTTTTT
>TRBJ2-5|TRBV18|-|-
CASSPPGTGGLTRETQYF
TGTGCCAGCTCACCACCGGGGACTGGCGGGCTCACTCGAGAGACCCAGTACTTC
>TRBJ2-1|TRBV2|TRBD2|few
CASRLAGVYEQFF
TGTGCCAGCAGACTAGCGGGGGTTTATGAGCAGTTCTTC
>TRBJ2-5|TRBV27|-|few
CASSLGGRIETQYF
TGTGCCAGCAGTTTAGGGGGGAGGATAGAGACCCAGTACTTC
>TRBJ2-7|TRBV19|TRBD1|-
CASSSAGQVVYEQYF
TGCGCCAGTAGTAGCGCGGGACAGGTGGTCTACGAGCAGTACTTC
>TRBJ2-7|TRBV5-1|-|many
CASSAGPGSYEQYF
TGCGCCAGCAGCGCGGGCCCAGGGTCCTACGAGCAGTACTTC
>TRBJ1-2|TRBV6-6|-|many
CASSQDGFYGYTF
TGTGCCAGCAGCCAAGACGGCTTCTATGGCTACACCTTC
>TRBJ2-1|TRBV7-6|TRBD2|-
CASSLGTSGGLKYNEQFF
TGTGCCAGCAGCTTAGGGACTAGCGGGGGCCTTAAGTACAATGAGCAGTTCTTC
>TRBJ2-7|TRBV20-1|TRBD2|-
CSAPSWTSGGLYEQYF
TGCAGTGCCCCTTCTTGGACTAGCGGGGGACTCTACGAGCAGTACTTC
>TRBJ1-5|TRBV7-2|TRBD1|many
CASSRPGGPQHF
TGTGCCAGCAGCCGCCCAGGGGGGCCCCAGCATTTT
>TRBJ2-5|TRBV27|-|few
CASKFPGDQETQYF
TGTGCCAGCAAATTTCCGGGGGATCAAGAGACCCAGTACTTC
>TRBJ1-1|TRBV2|-|-
CASSVRGEGTEAFF
TGTGCCAGCAGTGTTCGGGGGGAGGGCACTGAAGCTTTCTTT
>TRBJ2-1|TRBV6-1|TRBD1|-
CASRTRPGQGAGSGHEQFF
TGTGCCAGCAGAACCCGACCGGGACAGGGGGCCGGGAGTGGACATGAGCAGTTCTTC
>TRBJ1-2|TRBV27|-|few
CASRGGAAGYTF
TGTGCCAGCAGAGGGGGGGCGGCTGGCTACACTTTC
>TRBJ2-3|TRBV7-3|TRBD2|few
CASILCGGAGGYSTDTQYF
TGTGCCAGCATCCTCTGCGGGGGGGCCGGGGGGTATAGCACAGATACGCAGTATTTT